This T cell receptor (beta chain) was obtained from a study of persistence of HIV-infected CD4 T cells. The libraries were made with immunoSEQ version 4 in survey mode. Sequenced by immunoSEQ multiplex PCR; TCRdb stores in-frame clones only, minus some. The sample lists about 43,000 clones; 89% were seen once. This nonspecific control used anti-CD3/anti-CD28 bead stimulation of CD4+ T cells. Responding CD4+ T cells were sorted by upregulation of both CD40 ligand and CD69. Donors had undetectable plasma HIV-1 RNA, under 50 copies/mL, for 4+ years. Remarks on this clone: Antigen: not known.

Overall study results and limits: Antigen-responding cells were enriched for degenerate expanded CDR3beta sequences. CMV- and Gag-responding cells had lower TCRbeta richness than CD3/CD28-responding cells. Bulk TCR data could not be restricted to HIV-1-infected CMV-responding cells.

The TCR originated in an adult man with HIV who was CMV-seropositive. The starting material was CD4+ T cells sorted from PBMCs after approximately 19-hour stimulation, obtained from a patient who received antiretroviral therapy.

The CDR3 DNA sequence: TGTGCCAGCAGCTCGCGGGGGGGAGGCACTGAAGCTTTCTTT. Translated: CASSSRGGGTEAFF. The genes are TRBV6-5 and TRBJ1-1; the D gene is possibly TRBD1 (5 bases). This CDR3 is 14 amino acids long. Germline CDR1 and CDR2: MNHEY and SVGAGI. The V end was cut by 6 bases, the J end by 4 bases, with 15 bases between.